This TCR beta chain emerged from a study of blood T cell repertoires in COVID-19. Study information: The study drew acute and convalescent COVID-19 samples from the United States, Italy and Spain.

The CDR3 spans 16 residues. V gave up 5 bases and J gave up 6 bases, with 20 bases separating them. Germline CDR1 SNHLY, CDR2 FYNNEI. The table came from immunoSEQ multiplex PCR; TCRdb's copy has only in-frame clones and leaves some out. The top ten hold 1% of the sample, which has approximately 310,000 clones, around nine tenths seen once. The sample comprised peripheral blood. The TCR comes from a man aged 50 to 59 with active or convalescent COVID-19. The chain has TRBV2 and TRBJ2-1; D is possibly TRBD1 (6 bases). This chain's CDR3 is CASSPGGSGAGNEQFF. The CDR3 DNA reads TGTGCCAGCAGTCCTGGGGGCAGCGGAGCTGGCAATGAGCAGTTCTTC.